This T cell receptor beta chain emerged from a study of tumor-infiltrating lymphocytes in primary liver carcinoma (dated by TCRdb to about 2017). Turning to the overall study: Between late 2015 and 2016, a few patients in China with histopathologically diagnosed primary liver carcinoma had surgical resection. Of the five patients (three men and two women, aged 30 to 69 years), four had hepatocellular carcinoma and one had combined HCC and intrahepatic cholangiocarcinoma. Tumors of the five patients were stage T1-T3 N0M0 with maximum diameters of roughly 4.2 to 11 cm. Each sample produced roughly 3.65 to 7.13 million productive TCRbeta reads, and read depth showed no significant difference between tissue types. TCRbeta repertoire sequencing, expression microarrays and whole-exome sequencing were combined in the study across five regions of each liver tumor, with adjacent normal tissue and blood also included. A total of approximately 35 specimens from 5 patients, comprising around 25 tumor regions, 5 adjacent noncancerous liver tissues and 5 peripheral blood samples, were covered by TCRbeta repertoire sequencing. Repertoires from technical replicates were highly reproducible, with mean shared-clone rates approximately 0.88 and correlation coefficients above 0.98.

Blood RNA was extracted from unsorted whole blood using TRIzol reagent, and germline DNA was obtained with the DNeasy Blood & Tissue kit. At the time of sampling, the patients were treatment-naive and had chronic HBV infection. Before surgery, four milliliters of peripheral blood were drawn into K2EDTA tubes. The CDR3 covers 11 residues, taking in both the cysteine and the phenylalanine. Only CDR3 DNA remains: 33 bases, in frame from the first base. CDR1 and CDR2, per the germline V gene, are MNHEY and SVGAGI. The V and J ends are trimmed by 10 bases and 7 bases, leaving 13 bases between them. Results the study describes overall, beyond this receptor: Repertoire overlap was higher between tumor regions (mean around 36%) than tumor-adjacent (17%) or tumor-blood (14%) pairs, consistent with antigen-driven expansion. Only the TCR beta chain was sequenced, which likely underestimates true repertoire diversity because unpaired alpha chains were not captured. Because the samples were bulk and unsorted, CD4+ and CD8+ T cell repertoires could not be compared. With just 4 to 6 patients in the study, the authors point out that the findings should be validated in a larger study. Compared with blood, tumors had a significantly larger share of the repertoire taken up by the top 250 clones (p = 0.039).

Using a constant-region primer and ProtoScript II reverse transcriptase, TCRbeta-specific cDNA was reverse-transcribed from around 500 ng total RNA. Construction of the TCRbeta libraries relied on three nested rounds of multiplex PCR, following a slightly modified ARM-PCR procedure. Multiplex TRBV1-TRBV30 forward primers and a Cbeta reverse primer were used in the first two PCR rounds, each of which was run for 9 to 11 cycles. Sample barcodes and Illumina adapters were added in a final 25-cycle PCR using Deep VentR polymerase. Amplicons of 200-500 bp were gel-purified with a QIAquick gel extraction kit before sequencing. The TCRbeta amplicons were sequenced with 250-bp paired-end reads on an Illumina HiSeq 2500. In the source study's methods: Trimmomatic v0.33 was used to quality-trim the reads, and FLASH v1.2.11 was used to merge paired reads so that full CDR3 sequences could be recovered. V, D and J germline segments were assigned to the rearranged TCRbeta sequences by MiGEC v1.2.1b. Clonotype statistics and Shannon-Wiener diversity indices were calculated with VDJtools v1.0.0. Except for diversity analysis, only the 250 most abundant clonotypes of each sample were used in subsequent analyses to reduce sampling bias. TCRdb handled the public reads itself, with Q25 trimming in fastp and clone calling in MiXCR, and kept productive beta chains. CDR3 protein sequences are deduplicated, and each keeps its most common genes and DNA. TCRdb assigned the V and J calls; the authors' analysis was not used. The sample contains approximately 320,000 distinct CDR3 sequences, nearly 60% of them found a single time. 17% of the sample goes to the ten largest clones.

This clonotype has only a few counts. The antigen it recognizes is unknown. A much bigger clone sits one base away, suggesting this may be a read error. Rearrangement joined TRBV6-5 to TRBJ1-1, and TRBD1 may be the D gene, going by 5 matching bases. Sequenced material: peripheral blood. This TCR was recovered from a woman in her thirties with primary liver carcinoma and hepatitis B virus infection. CDR3 loop: CATEKGIEAFF. The nucleotide sequence is TGTGCCACGGAGAAGGGGATTGAAGCTTTCTTT.